The rows below give T cell receptor beta chains drawn from one sample of a study of T cell changes during pregnancy in multiple sclerosis. The protocol was immunoSEQ multiplex PCR, while the TCRdb copy is restricted to in-frame clones and leaves out a portion. This table has roughly 120,000 clones, 90% to 95% appearing once. Sequencing used peripheral blood, obtained in the third trimester of pregnancy. These receptors came from a female donor with multiple sclerosis, enrolled in a pregnancy study. Both conserved end residues are part of each CDR3. A D gene is named only where the DNA matches it firmly. Expanded clones are given a class, and other clones once, few, many or no size at all.

clone_size	d_call	v_call	j_call	cdr3_aa	cdr3_nt
few	.	TRBV7-8	TRBJ1-1	CASSLAPGSMNTEAFF	TGTGCCAGCAGCTTAGCGCCTGGGAGTATGAACACTGAAGCTTTCTTT
.	.	TRBV18	TRBJ2-1	CASSPDRTYNEQFF	TGTGCCAGCTCACCGGACAGAACCTACAATGAGCAGTTCTTC
.	TRBD1	TRBV6-1	TRBJ1-4	CASSEEGQGYEKLFF	TGTGCCAGCAGTGAAGAGGGACAGGGGTATGAAAAACTGTTTTTT
.	.	TRBV28	TRBJ1-2	CASSSYTESYTF	TGTGCCAGCAGTTCGTATACAGAGTCCTACACCTTC
.	.	TRBV6-6	TRBJ2-7	CASSLRQVYEQYF	TGTGCCAGCAGCCTCCGACAGGTCTACGAGCAGTACTTC
.	TRBD1	TRBV28	TRBJ1-5	CASKGTGVSNQPQHF	TGTGCCAGCAAAGGGACAGGGGTGAGCAATCAGCCCCAGCATTTT
.	TRBD1	TRBV19	TRBJ2-5	CASSPMGQGGETQYF	TGTGCCAGTAGTCCGATGGGACAGGGAGGGGAGACCCAGTACTTC
.	.	TRBV10-3	TRBJ2-1	CAAEGAGDEQFF	TGTGCCGCGGAGGGGGCTGGGGATGAGCAGTTCTTC
.	TRBD1	TRBV7-9	TRBJ2-1	CASSSPTGDEQFF	TGTGCCAGCAGCTCCCCGACAGGGGATGAGCAGTTCTTC
.	.	TRBV2	TRBJ1-1	CASSEAQGTTEAFF	TGTGCCAGCAGTGAAGCGCAGGGGACCACTGAAGCTTTCTTT
.	.	TRBV15	TRBJ2-2	CATRPGVNTGELFF	TGTGCCACCAGGCCAGGGGTGAACACCGGGGAGCTGTTTTTT
.	TRBD1	TRBV27	TRBJ2-7	CASRQTGPYEQYF	TGTGCCAGCAGACAGACAGGGCCCTACGAGCAGTACTTC
.	TRBD1	TRBV29-1	TRBJ2-7	CSVETPGQTYEQYF	TGCAGCGTCGAGACACCGGGACAGACCTACGAGCAGTACTTC
once	TRBD2	TRBV5-1	TRBJ2-1	CASSLLAGGIDEQFF	TGCGCCAGCAGCCTACTAGCGGGAGGAATCGATGAGCAGTTCTTC
.	TRBD1	TRBV29-1	TRBJ1-1	CSAQGAEGDTEAFF	TGCAGCGCCCAGGGGGCGGAGGGGGACACTGAAGCTTTCTTT
.	TRBD2	TRBV15	TRBJ2-7	CATSRDHKRGSYEQYF	TGTGCCACCAGCAGAGATCACAAGCGGGGCTCCTACGAGCAGTACTTC
.	.	TRBV6-6	TRBJ1-2	CASSSMTATTYGYTF	TGTGCCAGCAGTTCCATGACAGCTACAACCTATGGCTACACCTTC
.	TRBD1	TRBV18	TRBJ1-1	CASSPTGQGTSVTEAFF	TGTGCCAGCTCACCGACGGGACAGGGGACCTCCGTCACTGAAGCTTTCTTT